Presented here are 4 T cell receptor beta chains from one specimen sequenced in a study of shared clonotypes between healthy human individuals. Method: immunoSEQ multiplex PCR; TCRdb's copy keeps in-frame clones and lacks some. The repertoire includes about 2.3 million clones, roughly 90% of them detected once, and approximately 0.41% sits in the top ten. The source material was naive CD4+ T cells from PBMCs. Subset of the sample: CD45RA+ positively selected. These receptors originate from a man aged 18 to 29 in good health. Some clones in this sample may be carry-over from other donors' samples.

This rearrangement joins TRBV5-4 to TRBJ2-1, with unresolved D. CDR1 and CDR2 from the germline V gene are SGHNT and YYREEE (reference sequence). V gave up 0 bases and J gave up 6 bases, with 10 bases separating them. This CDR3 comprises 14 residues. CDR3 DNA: TGTGCCAGCAGCTTGGTAGTAGCCTCCAATGAGCAGTTCTTC. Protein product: CASSLVVASNEQFF. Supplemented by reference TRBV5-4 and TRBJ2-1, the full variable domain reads ETGVTQSPTHLIKTRGQQVTLRCSSQSGHNTVSWYQQALGQGPQFIFQYYREEENGRGNFPPRFSGLQFPNYSSELNVNALELDDSALYLCASSLVVASNEQFFGPGTRLTVL.

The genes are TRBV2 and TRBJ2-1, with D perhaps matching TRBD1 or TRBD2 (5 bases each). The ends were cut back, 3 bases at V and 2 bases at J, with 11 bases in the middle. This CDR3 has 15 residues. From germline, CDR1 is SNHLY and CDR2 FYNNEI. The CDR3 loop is CASSEGDATYNEQFF. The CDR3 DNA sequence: TGTGCCAGCAGTGAGGGGGACGCTACCTACAATGAGCAGTTCTTC.

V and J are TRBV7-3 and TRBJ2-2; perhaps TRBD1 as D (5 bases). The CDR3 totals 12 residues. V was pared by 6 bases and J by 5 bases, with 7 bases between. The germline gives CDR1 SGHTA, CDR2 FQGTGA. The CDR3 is CASSKGTGELFF. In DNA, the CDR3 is TGTGCCAGCAGTAAGGGGACCGGGGAGCTGTTTTTT.

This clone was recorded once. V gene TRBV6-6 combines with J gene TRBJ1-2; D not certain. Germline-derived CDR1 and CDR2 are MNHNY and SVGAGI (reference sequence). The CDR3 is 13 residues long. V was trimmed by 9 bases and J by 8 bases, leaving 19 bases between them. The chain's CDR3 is CARSEGHFDGYTF. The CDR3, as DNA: TGTGCCAGATCGGAAGGGCATTTTGACGGCTACACCTTC.